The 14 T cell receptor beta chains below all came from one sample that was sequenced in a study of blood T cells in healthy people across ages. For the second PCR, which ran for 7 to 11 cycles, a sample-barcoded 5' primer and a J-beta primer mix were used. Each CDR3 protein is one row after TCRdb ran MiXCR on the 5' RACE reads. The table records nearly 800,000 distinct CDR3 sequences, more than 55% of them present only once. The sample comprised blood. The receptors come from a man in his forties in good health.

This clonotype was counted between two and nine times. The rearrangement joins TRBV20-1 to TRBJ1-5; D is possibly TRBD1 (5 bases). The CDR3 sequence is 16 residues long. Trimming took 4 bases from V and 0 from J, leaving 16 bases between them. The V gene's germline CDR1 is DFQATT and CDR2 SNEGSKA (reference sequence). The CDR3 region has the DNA TGCAGTGCTACTGGCCGCTTCGGGGCTAGCAATCAGCCCCAGCATTTT. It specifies CSATGRFGASNQPQHF.

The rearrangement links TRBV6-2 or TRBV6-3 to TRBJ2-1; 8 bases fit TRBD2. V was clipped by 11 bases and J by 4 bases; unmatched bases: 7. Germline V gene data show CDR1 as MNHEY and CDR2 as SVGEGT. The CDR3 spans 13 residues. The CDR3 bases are TGTGCCGCTTCCCGCGGGGGGTACAATGAGCAGTTCTTC. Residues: CAASRGGYNEQFF.

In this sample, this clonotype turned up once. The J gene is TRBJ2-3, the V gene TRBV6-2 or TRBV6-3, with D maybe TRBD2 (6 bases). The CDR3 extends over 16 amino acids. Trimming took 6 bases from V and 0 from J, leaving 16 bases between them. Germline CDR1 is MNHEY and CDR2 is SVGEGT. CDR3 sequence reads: CASSFVGSGSTDTQYF. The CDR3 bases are TGTGCCAGCAGCTTCGTCGGTAGCGGTAGCACAGATACGCAGTATTTT.

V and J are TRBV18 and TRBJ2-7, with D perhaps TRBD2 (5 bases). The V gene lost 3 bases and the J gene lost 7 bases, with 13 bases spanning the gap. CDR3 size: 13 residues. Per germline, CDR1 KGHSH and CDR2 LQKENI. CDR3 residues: CASSPGALREQYF. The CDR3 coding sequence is TGTGCCAGCTCACCGGGAGCCTTGAGGGAGCAGTACTTC.

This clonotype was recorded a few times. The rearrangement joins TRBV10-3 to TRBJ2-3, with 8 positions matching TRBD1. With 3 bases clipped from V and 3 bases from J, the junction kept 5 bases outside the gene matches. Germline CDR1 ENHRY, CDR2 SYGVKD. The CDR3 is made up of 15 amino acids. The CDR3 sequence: CAISDPGGETDTQYF. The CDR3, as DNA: TGTGCCATCAGTGATCCAGGGGGCGAGACAGATACGCAGTATTTT.

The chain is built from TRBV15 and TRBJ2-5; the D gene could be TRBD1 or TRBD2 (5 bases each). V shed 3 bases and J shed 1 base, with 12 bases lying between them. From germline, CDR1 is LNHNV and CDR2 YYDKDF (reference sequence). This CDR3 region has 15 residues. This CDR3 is CATSRGTATQETQYF. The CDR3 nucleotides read TGTGCCACCAGCAGGGGGACGGCTACCCAAGAGACCCAGTACTTC.

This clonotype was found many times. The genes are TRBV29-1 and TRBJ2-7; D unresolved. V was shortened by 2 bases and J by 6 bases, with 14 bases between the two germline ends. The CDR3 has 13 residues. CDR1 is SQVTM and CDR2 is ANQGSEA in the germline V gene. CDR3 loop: CSVEFDRVAEQYF. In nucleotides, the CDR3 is TGCAGCGTTGAATTTGACCGGGTTGCCGAGCAGTACTTC.

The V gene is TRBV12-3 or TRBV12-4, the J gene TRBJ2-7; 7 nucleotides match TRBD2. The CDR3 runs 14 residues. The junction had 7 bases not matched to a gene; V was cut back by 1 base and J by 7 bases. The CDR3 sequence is CASSLGGGGDEQYF. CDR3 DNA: TGTGCCAGCAGTTTAGGCGGGGGAGGCGATGAGCAGTACTTC.

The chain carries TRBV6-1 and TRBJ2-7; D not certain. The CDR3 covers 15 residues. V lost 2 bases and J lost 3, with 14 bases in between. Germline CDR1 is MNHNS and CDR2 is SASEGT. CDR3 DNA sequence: TGTGCCAGCAGTGAACGGCTGAGCAATAACTACGAGCAGTACTTC. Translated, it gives CASSERLSNNYEQYF.

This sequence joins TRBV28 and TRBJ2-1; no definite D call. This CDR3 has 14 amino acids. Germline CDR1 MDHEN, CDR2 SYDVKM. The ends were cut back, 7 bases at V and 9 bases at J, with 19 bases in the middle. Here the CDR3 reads CASNRLPSPIEQFF. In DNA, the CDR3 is TGTGCCAGCAACCGTTTACCCAGCCCAATTGAGCAGTTCTTC.

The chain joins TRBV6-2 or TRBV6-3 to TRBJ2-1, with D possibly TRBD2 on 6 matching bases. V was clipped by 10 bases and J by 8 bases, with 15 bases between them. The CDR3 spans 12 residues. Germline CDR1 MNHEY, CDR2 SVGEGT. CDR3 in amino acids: CATSTRVDEQFF. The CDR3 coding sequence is TGTGCCACCTCGACTAGAGTTGATGAGCAGTTCTTC.

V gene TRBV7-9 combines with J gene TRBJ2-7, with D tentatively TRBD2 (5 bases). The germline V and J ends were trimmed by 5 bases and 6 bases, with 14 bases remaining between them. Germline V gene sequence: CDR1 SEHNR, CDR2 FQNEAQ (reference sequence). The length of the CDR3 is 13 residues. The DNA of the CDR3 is TGTGCCAGCAGCCCCTGGACTTTTCCCGAGCAGTACTTC. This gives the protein CASSPWTFPEQYF.

The CDR3 DNA reads TGTGCCACCAGTGGACAGGGCAACTCTGGGGCCAACGTCCTGACTTTC. Protein sequence: CATSGQGNSGANVLTF. The chain carries TRBV24-1 and TRBJ2-6; TRBD1 aligns across 7 bases. The CDR3 runs 16 residues. Germline V gene data show CDR1 as KGHDR and CDR2 as SFDVKD. J was trimmed by 0 bases and V by 5 bases; bases with no gene match: 3.

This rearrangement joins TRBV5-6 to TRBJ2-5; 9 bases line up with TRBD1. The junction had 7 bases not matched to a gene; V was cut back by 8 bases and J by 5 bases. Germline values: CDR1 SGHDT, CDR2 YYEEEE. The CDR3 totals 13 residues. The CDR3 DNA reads TGTGCCAGTGGACAGGGGTTTAGGGAGACCCAGTACTTC. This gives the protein CASGQGFRETQYF.